The 8 T cell receptor beta chains in this list originate from one sample, sequenced in a study of technical replicates of blood from several donors. TCRdb's copy holds only in-frame clones and misses some; the assay was immunoSEQ multiplex PCR. The sample records under 55,000 clones, 90% to 96% being singletons. Sequencing was carried out using T cells isolated from PBMCs. The receptor source for this set is a human donor in good health.

J is TRBJ2-3 and V is TRBV4-2, with a tentative D call TRBD1 (8 bases). V was pared by 0 bases and J by 6 bases, with 22 bases between. Germline CDR1 is LGHNA and CDR2 is YNFKEQ. This CDR3 region has 18 residues. The CDR3 loop is CASSQDNRGRAKLDTQYF. CDR3 DNA: TGTGCCAGCAGCCAAGATAACAGGGGGAGGGCCAAGTTGGATACGCAGTATTTT.

This clone was recorded once. This chain uses TRBV6-5 with TRBJ2-5; TRBD2 aligns across 8 bases. The V and J ends lost 8 bases and 5 bases, in that order; junction bases with no gene match: 10. The CDR3 covers 14 residues. Germline V gene lookup returns CDR1 MNHEY and CDR2 SVGAGI. CDR3 nucleotide sequence: TGTGCCAGCGGAATAGCGGGGCCCCGGGAGACCCAGTACTTC. It yields the protein CASGIAGPRETQYF.

This clone was seen a few times. The chain joins TRBV30 to TRBJ1-1; D is possibly TRBD1 (5 bases). V lost 0 bases, J lost 6 bases, and 14 bases lay in between. The CDR3 is 14 amino acids. Germline V lookup: CDR1 GTSNPN, CDR2 SVGIG (reference sequence). CDR3 amino acids: CAWSVGQWGAEAFF. DNA of the CDR3: TGTGCCTGGAGTGTAGGGCAGTGGGGCGCTGAAGCTTTCTTT. The complete variable domain, with remaining parts taken from reference TRBV30 and TRBJ1-1, reads SQTIHQWPATLVQPVGSPLSLECTVEGTSNPNLYWYRQAAGRGLQLLFYSVGIGQISSEVPQNLSASRPQDRQFILSSKKLLLSDSGFYLCAWSVGQWGAEAFFGQGTRLTVV.

CDR3 loop: CSVEDLVSGSINEQFF. The DNA for the CDR3 is TGCAGCGTTGAAGATCTAGTAAGCGGGAGTATCAATGAGCAGTTCTTC. The chain joins TRBV29-1 to TRBJ2-1; TRBD2 aligns across 8 bases. This CDR3 contains 16 residues. V was clipped by 0 bases and J by 6 bases; unmatched bases: 10. The germline gives CDR1 SQVTM, CDR2 ANQGSEA.

This rearrangement joins TRBV29-1 to TRBJ2-3, with TRBD2 matching 11 bases. The CDR3 loop spans 16 amino acids. Germline V gene data show CDR1 as SQVTM and CDR2 as ANQGSEA. Unmatched junction bases numbered 11, after V lost 7 bases and J lost 2 bases. Here the CDR3 DNA reads TGCAGCGCTGCTTCCCGGACTAGCGGGTACACAGATACGCAGTATTTT. It specifies CSAASRTSGYTDTQYF.

The J gene is TRBJ2-2, the V gene TRBV30, with 7 bases aligning to TRBD1. Per the germline V gene, CDR1 is GTSNPN and CDR2 is SVGIG (reference sequence). This CDR3 contains 18 residues. Trimming at V came to 0 bases and at J to 3 bases, leaving 13 bases not matched to a gene. The CDR3 nucleotides are TGTGCCTGGAGTGTAGTATTCTTAAGAGGGGGCGACACCGGGGAGCTGTTTTTT. This codes for CAWSVVFLRGGDTGELFF.

This clone came up a few times. This sequence joins TRBV6-5 and TRBJ1-5; D is ambiguous. The CDR3 extends over 13 amino acids. The ends were cut back, 8 bases at V and 3 bases at J, with 11 bases in the middle. CDR1 and CDR2 (germline): MNHEY, SVGAGI. The CDR3 here is CASGDHYNQPQHF. The DNA for the CDR3 is TGTGCCAGCGGAGACCATTACAATCAGCCCCAGCATTTT.

The J gene is TRBJ2-3, the V gene TRBV19; a weak D match, TRBD2 (6 bases). V was clipped by 3 bases and J by 0 bases, with 10 bases between them. CDR3 size: 15 residues. Germline V gene sequence: CDR1 LNHDA, CDR2 SQIVND (reference sequence). The CDR3 sequence is CASSITGSSTDTQYF. Written as DNA, the CDR3 is TGTGCCAGTAGTATTACCGGGAGTAGCACAGATACGCAGTATTTT.